This T cell receptor (beta chain) was recovered during a study of a mutant IDH1 vaccine in newly diagnosed glioma. On this clone: Its antigen remains unknown.

Study results and caveats: Apparently, pseudoprogression bore no relation to changes among the top peripheral T cell clonotypes.

Trimming cost V 6 bases and J 4 bases, with 12 bases left between them. Germline V gives CDR1 MGHDK, CDR2 SYGVNS. The CDR3 is made up of 13 amino acids. Here immunoSEQ multiplex PCR was the method, and the copy in TCRdb shows in-frame clones only, minus some. The sample consists of around 40,000 clones, under 80% of them appearing once. Stated time point: week 23, last vaccination. With topical imiquimod, each dose of the vaccine consisted of 300 ug of mutant IDH1 20-mer peptide. Sequences were derived from PBMCs, sampled from a glioma patient whose treatment included an IDH1 peptide vaccine. V and J are TRBV25-1 and TRBJ1-2, with unresolved D. This receptor was obtained from a man in his forties or fifties with glioma. Here the CDR3 reads CASSGTGPYGYTF. The CDR3 DNA sequence: TGTGCCAGCAGCGGTACTGGGCCCTATGGCTACACCTTC.